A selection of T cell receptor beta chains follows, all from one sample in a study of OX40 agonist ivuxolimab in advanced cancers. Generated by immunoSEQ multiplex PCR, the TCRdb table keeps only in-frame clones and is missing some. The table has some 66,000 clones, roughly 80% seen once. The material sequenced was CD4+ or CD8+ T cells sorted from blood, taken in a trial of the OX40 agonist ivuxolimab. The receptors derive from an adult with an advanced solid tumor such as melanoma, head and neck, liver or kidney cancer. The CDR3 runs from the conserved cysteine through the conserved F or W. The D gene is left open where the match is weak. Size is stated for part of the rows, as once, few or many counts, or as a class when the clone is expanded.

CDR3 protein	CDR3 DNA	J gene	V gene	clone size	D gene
CASSLSAGNQPQHF	TGTGCCAGCAGCTTGTCGGCAGGGAATCAGCCCCAGCATTTT	TRBJ1-5	TRBV5-5	-	-
CASSYSNVAREAFF	TGTGCCAGCAGTTACTCGAATGTAGCTAGGGAAGCTTTCTTT	TRBJ1-1	TRBV6-5	-	-
CASSIVTDQPQHF	TGTGCCAGTAGTATAGTAACGGATCAGCCCCAGCATTTT	TRBJ1-5	TRBV19	few	-
CASSFLGTGRTGELFF	TGTGCCAGCTCATTTCTCGGGACAGGGAGAACCGGGGAGCTGTTTTTT	TRBJ2-2	TRBV28	few	TRBD1
CASSRRTSSSYEQYF	TGTGCCAGCAGCAGAAGGACGTCGAGCTCCTACGAGCAGTACTTC	TRBJ2-7	TRBV11-2	-	-
CASSLVGNTEAFF	TGTGCCAGCAGCTTAGTCGGGAACACTGAAGCTTTCTTT	TRBJ1-1	TRBV11-2	few	-
CSASPGTWNTEAFF	TGCAGCGCTTCCCCCGGGACATGGAACACTGAAGCTTTCTTT	TRBJ1-1	TRBV29-1	-	-
CASSPPAGTYEQYF	TGTGCCAGCTCACCCCCGGCTGGGACCTACGAGCAGTACTTC	TRBJ2-7	TRBV18	-	-
CASSLGQPVYEQYF	TGTGCCAGCAGCTTGGGACAACCAGTATACGAGCAGTACTTC	TRBJ2-7	TRBV5-5	once	-
CASSLGQGAETQYF	TGTGCCAGCAGCTTGGGACAGGGGGCAGAGACCCAGTACTTC	TRBJ2-5	TRBV11-1	-	TRBD1
CASSRTLDQETQYF	TGTGCCAGCAGCCGGACGCTGGACCAAGAGACCCAGTACTTC	TRBJ2-5	TRBV7-9	-	-
CASSVYGTGGLQPQHF	TGTGCCAGCAGTGTCTATGGGACAGGGGGACTTCAGCCCCAGCATTTT	TRBJ1-5	TRBV6-1	few	TRBD1
CAWSVGRGNQPQHF	TGTGCCTGGAGTGTGGGTCGCGGCAATCAGCCCCAGCATTTT	TRBJ1-5	TRBV30	-	-
CASSRGLAALGDKNIQYF	TGTGCCAGCAGCCGAGGACTAGCGGCCCTCGGGGACAAAAACATTCAGTACTTC	TRBJ2-4	TRBV7-9	-	TRBD2
CASSPRGPYEQYF	TGTGCCAGTAGCCCCAGGGGACCCTACGAGCAGTACTTC	TRBJ2-7	TRBV19	-	-
CATSRDVGTSVGIVQTQYF	TGTGCCACCAGCAGAGACGTTGGGACTAGCGTCGGGATCGTGCAGACCCAGTACTTC	TRBJ2-5	TRBV15	-	TRBD2
CASSSLLQGTDGYTF	TGTGCCAGCTCATCTTTACTACAGGGAACGGATGGCTACACCTTC	TRBJ1-2	TRBV18	medium-sized	-
CATSREAGGGNEKLFF	TGTGCCACCAGCAGAGAAGCAGGGGGCGGAAATGAAAAACTGTTTTTT	TRBJ1-4	TRBV15	-	TRBD1
CAWSLGRRQPQHF	TGTGCCTGGAGTTTAGGTCGTCGGCAGCCCCAGCATTTT	TRBJ1-5	TRBV30	-	-
CASSQDYLAKNIQYF	TGTGCCAGCAGCCAAGATTACCTGGCCAAAAACATTCAGTACTTC	TRBJ2-4	TRBV14	-	-
CASSANRGSEQYF	TGTGCCAGCAGCGCAAACAGGGGATCTGAGCAGTACTTC	TRBJ2-7	TRBV7-8	few	TRBD1
CAVGAYEQYF	TGTGCGGTAGGAGCCTACGAGCAGTACTTC	TRBJ2-7	TRBV30	-	-